This T cell receptor (beta chain) was retrieved from a study of T cells after posttransplantation cyclophosphamide. Broader study findings: TRB overlap between skin or GI tissue T cells and blood was limited. Later blood repertoires were often dominated by clones from the donor CD8+ memory compartment.

Assay: immunoSEQ multiplex PCR; the TCRdb copy retains only in-frame clones and omits some. This table has fewer than 6,000 clones, about two thirds appearing once. Treatment was busulfan-fludarabine conditioning, a marrow graft, and cyclophosphamide on days +3 and +4. The V end lost 1 base, the J end lost 1 base, and 4 bases lay between the germline ends. The germline V gene has CDR1 SGHRS and CDR2 YFSETQ. The CDR3 runs to 13 residues. Regarding this clone: No antigen is known for it.

The source is a male patient aged 55 to 69 who received an allogeneic stem cell transplant from an unrelated donor, was CMV-positive, and had acute GVHD only. Some T cells may possibly be graft donor cells. V is TRBV5-1 and J is TRBJ2-3; D is uncertain. The sequencing used PBMCs, collected 362 days after allogeneic stem cell transplant with posttransplant cyclophosphamide. The chain's CDR3 is CASSLTGTDTQYF. The CDR3 nucleotides read TGCGCCAGCAGCTTGACTGGCACAGATACGCAGTATTTT.